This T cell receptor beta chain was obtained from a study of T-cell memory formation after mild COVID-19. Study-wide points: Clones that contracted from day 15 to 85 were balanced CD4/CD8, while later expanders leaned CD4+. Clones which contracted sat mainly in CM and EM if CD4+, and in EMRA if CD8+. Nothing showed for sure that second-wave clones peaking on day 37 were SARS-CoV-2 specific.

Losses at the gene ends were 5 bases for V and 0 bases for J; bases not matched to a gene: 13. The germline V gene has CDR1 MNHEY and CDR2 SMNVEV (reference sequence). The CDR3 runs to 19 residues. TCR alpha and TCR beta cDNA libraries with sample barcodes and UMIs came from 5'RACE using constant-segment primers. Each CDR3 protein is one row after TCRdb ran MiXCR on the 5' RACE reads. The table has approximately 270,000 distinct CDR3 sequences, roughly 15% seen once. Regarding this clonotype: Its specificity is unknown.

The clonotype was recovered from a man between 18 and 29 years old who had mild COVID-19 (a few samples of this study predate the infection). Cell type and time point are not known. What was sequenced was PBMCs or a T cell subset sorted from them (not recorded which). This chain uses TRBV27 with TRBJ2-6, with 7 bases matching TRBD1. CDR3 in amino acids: CASSPRPGTAPSGANVLTF. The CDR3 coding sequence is TGTGCCAGCAGTCCGCGCCCCGGGACAGCTCCCTCTGGGGCCAACGTCCTGACTTTC.